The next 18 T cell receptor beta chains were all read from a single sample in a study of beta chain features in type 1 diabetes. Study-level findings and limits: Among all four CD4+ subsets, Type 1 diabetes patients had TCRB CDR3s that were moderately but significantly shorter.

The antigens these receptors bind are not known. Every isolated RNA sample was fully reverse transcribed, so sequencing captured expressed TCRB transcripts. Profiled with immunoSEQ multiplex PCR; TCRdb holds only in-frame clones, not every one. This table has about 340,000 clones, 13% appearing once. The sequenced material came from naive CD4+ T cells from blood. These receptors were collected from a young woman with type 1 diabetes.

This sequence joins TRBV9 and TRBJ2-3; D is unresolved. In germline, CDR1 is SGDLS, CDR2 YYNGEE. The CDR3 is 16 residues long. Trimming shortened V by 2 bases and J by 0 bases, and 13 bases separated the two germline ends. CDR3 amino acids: CASSVTSLPSTDTQYF. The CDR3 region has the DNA TGTGCCAGCAGCGTTACGAGTCTACCTAGCACAGATACGCAGTATTTT.

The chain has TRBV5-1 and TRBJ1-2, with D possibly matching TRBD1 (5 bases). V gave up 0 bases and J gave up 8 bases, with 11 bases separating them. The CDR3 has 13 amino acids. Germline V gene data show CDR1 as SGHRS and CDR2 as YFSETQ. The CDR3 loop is CASSLEGQGGYTF. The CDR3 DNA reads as TGCGCCAGCAGCTTGGAGGGCCAGGGAGGCTACACCTTC.

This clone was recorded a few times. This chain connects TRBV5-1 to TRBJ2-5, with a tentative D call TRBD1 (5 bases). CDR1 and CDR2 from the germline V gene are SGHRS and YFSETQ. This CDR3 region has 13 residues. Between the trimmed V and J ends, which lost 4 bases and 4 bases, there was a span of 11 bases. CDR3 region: CASSLQGRETQYF. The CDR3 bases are TGCGCCAGCAGCCTCCAGGGAAGAGAGACCCAGTACTTC.

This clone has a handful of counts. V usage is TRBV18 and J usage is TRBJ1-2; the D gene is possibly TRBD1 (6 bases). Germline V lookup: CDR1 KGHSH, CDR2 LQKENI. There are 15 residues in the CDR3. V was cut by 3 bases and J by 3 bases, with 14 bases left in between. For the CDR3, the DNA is TGTGCCAGCTCACCTACTTTTCGGACAGACTATGGCTACACCTTC. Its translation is CASSPTFRTDYGYTF.

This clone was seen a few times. CDR3 sequence reads: CAIQGPYEQYV. In DNA form, the CDR3 reads TGTGCCATACAGGGTCCCTACGAGCAGTACGTC. The chain has TRBV28 and TRBJ2-7, with D possibly TRBD1 on 6 matching bases. The germline gives CDR1 MDHEN, CDR2 SYDVKM. Trimming cost V 10 bases and J 2 bases, with 9 bases left between them. This CDR3 has 11 amino acids.

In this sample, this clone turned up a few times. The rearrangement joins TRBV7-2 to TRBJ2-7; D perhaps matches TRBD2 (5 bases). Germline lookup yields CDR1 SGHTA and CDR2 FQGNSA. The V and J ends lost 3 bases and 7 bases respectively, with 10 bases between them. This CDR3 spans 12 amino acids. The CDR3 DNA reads TGTGCCAGCAGCTTTGACACGGGGGAGCAGTACTTC. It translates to CASSFDTGEQYF.

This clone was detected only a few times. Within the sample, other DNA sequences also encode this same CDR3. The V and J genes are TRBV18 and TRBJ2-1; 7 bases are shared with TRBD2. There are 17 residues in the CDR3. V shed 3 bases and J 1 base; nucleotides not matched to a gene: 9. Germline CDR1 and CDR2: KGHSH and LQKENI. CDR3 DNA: TGTGCCAGCTCACCGGAGCGGGATAGTCTTTCCTACAATGAGCAGTTCTTC. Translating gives CASSPERDSLSYNEQFF.

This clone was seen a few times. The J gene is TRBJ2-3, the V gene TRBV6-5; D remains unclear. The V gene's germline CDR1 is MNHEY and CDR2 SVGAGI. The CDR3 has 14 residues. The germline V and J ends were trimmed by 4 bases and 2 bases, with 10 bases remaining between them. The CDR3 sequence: CASSFRVITDTQYF. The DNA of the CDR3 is TGTGCCAGCAGTTTCCGGGTCATCACAGATACGCAGTATTTT.

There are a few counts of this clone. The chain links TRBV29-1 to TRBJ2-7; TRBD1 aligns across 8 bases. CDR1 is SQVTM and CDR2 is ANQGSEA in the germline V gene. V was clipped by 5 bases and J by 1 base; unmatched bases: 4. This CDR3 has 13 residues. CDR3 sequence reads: CSVSGQGSYEQYF. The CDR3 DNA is TGCAGCGTTTCAGGACAGGGATCCTACGAGCAGTACTTC.

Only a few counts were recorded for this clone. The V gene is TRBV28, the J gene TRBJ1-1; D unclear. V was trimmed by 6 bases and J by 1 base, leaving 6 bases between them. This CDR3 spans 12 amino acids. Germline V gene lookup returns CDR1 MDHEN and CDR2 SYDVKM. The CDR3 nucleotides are TGTGCCAGCAGGACTAGGAACACTGAAGCTTTCTTT. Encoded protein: CASRTRNTEAFF.

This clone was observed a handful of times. This CDR3 is CASSFRQGAAGANVLTF. CDR3 DNA sequence: TGTGCCAGCAGCTTTCGACAGGGGGCGGCTGGGGCCAACGTCCTGACTTTC. The chain has TRBV7-3 and TRBJ2-6; 10 bases map to TRBD1. J gave up 2 bases and V 3 bases, and 4 bases lay outside the gene matches. The CDR3 has 17 amino acids. Germline CDR1 is SGHTA and CDR2 is FQGTGA.

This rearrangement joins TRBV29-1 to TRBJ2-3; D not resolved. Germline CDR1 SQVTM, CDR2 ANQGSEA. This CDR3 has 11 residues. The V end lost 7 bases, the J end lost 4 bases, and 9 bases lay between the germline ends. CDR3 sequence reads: CSASVADTQYF. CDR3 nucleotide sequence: TGCAGCGCCTCGGTGGCAGATACGCAGTATTTT.

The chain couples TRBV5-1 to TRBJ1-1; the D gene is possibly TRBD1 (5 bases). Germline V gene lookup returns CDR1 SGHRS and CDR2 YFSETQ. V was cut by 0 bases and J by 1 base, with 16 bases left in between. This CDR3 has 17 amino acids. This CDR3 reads CASSLARRVRTNTEAFF. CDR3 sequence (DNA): TGCGCCAGCAGCTTGGCCCGCAGGGTGAGAACGAACACTGAAGCTTTCTTT.

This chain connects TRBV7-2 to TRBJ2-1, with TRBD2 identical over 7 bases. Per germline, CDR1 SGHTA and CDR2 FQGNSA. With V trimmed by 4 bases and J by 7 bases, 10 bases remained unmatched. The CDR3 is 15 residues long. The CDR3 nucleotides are TGTGCCAGCAGCTACCGCGGGGGTCCGGGGAATGAGCAGTTCTTC. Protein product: CASSYRGGPGNEQFF.

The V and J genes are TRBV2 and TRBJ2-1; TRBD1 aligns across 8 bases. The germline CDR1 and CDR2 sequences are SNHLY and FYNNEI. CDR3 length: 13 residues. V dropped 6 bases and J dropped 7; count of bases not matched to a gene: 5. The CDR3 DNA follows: TGTGCCAGCAGCGGACAGGGTCGTAATGAGCAGTTCTTC. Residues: CASSGQGRNEQFF.

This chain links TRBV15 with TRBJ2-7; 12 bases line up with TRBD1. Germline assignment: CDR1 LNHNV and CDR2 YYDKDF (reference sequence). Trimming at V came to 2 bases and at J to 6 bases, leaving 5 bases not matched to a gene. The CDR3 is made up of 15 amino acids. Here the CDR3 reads CATSRPGTGGGEQYF. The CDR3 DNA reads TGTGCCACCAGCAGACCCGGGACAGGGGGCGGCGAGCAGTACTTC.

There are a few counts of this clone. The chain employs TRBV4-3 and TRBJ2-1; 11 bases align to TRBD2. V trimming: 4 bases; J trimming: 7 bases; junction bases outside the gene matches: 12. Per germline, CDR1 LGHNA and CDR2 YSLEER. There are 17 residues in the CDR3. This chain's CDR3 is CASSRSTGTSGGNEQFF. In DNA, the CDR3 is TGCGCCAGCAGCCGGTCAACCGGGACTAGCGGAGGGAATGAGCAGTTCTTC.

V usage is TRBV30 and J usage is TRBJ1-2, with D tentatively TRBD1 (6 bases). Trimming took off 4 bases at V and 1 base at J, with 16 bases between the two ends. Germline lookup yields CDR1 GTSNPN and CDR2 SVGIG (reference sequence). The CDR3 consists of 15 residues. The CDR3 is CAWMSWAGDNYGYTF. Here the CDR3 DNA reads TGTGCCTGGATGTCTTGGGCAGGGGATAACTATGGCTACACCTTC.